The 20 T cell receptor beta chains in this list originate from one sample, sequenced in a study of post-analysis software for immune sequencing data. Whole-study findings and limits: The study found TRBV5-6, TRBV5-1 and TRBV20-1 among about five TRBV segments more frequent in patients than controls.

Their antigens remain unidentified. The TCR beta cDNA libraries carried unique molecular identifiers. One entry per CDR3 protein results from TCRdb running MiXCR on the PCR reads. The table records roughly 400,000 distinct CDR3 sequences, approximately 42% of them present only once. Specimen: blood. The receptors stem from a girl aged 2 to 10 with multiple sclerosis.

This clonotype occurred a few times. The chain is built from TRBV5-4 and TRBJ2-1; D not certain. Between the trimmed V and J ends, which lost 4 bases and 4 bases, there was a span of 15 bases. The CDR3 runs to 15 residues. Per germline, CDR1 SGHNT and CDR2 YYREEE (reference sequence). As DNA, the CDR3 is TGTGCCAGCAGCCCCCAGGTGGCTTCTTACAATGAGCAGTTCTTC. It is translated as CASSPQVASYNEQFF.

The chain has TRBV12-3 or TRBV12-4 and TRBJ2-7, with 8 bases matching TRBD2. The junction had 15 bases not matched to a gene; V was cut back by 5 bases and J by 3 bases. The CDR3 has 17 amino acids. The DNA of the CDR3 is TGTGCCAGCAGTATACGACTCGGGTTAGCGGGAAGCTACGAGCAGTACTTC. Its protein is CASSIRLGLAGSYEQYF.

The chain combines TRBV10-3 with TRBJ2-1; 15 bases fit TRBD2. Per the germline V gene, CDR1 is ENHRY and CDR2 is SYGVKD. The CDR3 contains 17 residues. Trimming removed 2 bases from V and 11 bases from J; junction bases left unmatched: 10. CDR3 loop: CAISEPSWTSGRGKQFF. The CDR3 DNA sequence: TGTGCCATCAGTGAGCCTTCCTGGACTAGCGGGAGGGGAAAGCAGTTCTTC.

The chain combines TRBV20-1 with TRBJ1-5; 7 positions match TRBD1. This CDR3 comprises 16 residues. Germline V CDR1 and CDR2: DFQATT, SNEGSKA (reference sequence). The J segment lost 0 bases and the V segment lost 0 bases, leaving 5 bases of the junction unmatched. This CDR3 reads CSARDADRASNQPQHF. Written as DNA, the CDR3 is TGCAGTGCTAGAGATGCCGACAGGGCTAGCAATCAGCCCCAGCATTTT.

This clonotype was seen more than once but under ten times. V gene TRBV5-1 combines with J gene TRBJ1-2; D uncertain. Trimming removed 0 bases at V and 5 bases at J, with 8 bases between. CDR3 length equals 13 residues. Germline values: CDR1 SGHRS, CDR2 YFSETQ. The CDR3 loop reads CASSLAVSYGYTF. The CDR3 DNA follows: TGCGCCAGCAGCTTGGCCGTCTCGTATGGCTACACCTTC.

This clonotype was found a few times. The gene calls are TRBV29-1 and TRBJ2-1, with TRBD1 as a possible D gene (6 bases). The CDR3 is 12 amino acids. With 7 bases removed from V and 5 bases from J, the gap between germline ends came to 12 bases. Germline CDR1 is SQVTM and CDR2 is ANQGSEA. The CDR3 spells CSADRPNNEQFF. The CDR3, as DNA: TGCAGCGCCGACAGGCCCAACAATGAGCAGTTCTTC.

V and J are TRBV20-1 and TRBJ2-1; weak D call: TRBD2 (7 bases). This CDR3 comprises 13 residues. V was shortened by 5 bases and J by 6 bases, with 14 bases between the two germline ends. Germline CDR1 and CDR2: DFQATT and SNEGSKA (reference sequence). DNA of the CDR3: TGCAGTGCTGAGGGGGGGCGGTTCAATGAGCAGTTCTTC. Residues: CSAEGGRFNEQFF.

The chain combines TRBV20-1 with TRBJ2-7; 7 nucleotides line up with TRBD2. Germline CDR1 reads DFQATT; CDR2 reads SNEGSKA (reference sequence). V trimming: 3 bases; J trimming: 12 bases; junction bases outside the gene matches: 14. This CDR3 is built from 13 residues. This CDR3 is CSASDRGGETRYF. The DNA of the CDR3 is TGCAGTGCTAGCGATAGGGGAGGGGAGACCCGGTACTTC.

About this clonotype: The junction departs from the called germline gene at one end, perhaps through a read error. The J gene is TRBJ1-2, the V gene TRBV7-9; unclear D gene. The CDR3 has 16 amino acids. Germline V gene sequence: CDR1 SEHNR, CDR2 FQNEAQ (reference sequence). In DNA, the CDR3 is TGTGCCAGCAGCTTAAGGTCTGGCAAAGCTAACTATGGCTGCACCTTC. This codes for CASSLRSGKANYGCTF. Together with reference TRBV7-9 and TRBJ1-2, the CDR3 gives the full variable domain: DTGVSQNPRHKITKRGQNVTFRCDPISEHNRLYWYRQTLGQGPEFLTYFQNEAQLEKSRLLSDRFSAERPKGSFSTLEIQRTEQGDSAMYLCASSLRSGKANYGCTFGSGTRLTVV.

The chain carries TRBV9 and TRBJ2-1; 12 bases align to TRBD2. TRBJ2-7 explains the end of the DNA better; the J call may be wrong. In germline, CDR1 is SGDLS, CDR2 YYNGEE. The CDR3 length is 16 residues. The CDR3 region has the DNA TGTGCCAGCAGCGTAGAAGGACTAGCGGGAAGCAATGAGCAGTACTTC. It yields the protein CASSVEGLAGSNEQYF.

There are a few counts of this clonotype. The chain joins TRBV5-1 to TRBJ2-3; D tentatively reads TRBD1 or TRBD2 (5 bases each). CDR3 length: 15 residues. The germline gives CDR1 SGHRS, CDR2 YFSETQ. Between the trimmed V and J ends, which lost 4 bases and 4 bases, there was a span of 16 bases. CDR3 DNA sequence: TGCGCCAGCAGCGGGACGCTGATCCGGGCAGATACGCAGTATTTT. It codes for CASSGTLIRADTQYF.

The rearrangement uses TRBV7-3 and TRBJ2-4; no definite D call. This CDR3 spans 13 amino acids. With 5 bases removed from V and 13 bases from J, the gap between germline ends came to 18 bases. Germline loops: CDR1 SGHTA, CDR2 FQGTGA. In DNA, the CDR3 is TGTGCCAGCAGCCTCGTCAAGGGTCTTTCCCAGTACTTC. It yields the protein CASSLVKGLSQYF.

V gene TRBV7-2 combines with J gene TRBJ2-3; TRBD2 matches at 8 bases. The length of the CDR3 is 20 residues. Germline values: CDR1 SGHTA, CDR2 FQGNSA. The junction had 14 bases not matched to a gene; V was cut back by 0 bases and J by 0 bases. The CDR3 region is CASSLALGSGVGFSTDTQYF. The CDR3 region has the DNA TGTGCCAGCAGCTTAGCGCTTGGTAGCGGGGTTGGGTTTAGCACAGATACGCAGTATTTT.

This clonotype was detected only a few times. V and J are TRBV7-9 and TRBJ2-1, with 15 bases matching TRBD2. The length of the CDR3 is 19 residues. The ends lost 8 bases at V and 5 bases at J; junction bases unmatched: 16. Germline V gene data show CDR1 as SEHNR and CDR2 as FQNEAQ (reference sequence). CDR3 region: CASFPRGGGLAGGHNEQFF. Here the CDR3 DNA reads TGTGCCAGCTTCCCACGTGGGGGGGGACTAGCGGGAGGCCACAATGAGCAGTTCTTC.

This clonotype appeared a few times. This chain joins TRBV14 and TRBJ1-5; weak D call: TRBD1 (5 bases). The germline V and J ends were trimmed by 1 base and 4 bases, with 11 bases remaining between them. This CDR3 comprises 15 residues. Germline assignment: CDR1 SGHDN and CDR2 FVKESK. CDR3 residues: CASSQGRGVNQPQHF. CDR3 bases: TGTGCCAGCAGCCAAGGCCGGGGGGTTAATCAGCCCCAGCATTTT.

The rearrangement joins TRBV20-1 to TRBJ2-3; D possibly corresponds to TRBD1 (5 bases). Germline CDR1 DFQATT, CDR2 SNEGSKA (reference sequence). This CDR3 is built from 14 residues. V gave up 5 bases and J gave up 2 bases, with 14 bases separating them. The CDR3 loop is CSAPSDTYTDTQYF. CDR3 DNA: TGCAGTGCTCCCTCGGACACGTACACAGATACGCAGTATTTT.

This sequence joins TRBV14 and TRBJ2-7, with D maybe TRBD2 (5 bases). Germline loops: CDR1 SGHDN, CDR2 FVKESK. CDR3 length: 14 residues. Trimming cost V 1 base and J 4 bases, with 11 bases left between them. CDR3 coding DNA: TGTGCCAGCAGCCAAGTCATGAGGGCTTACGAGCAGTACTTC. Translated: CASSQVMRAYEQYF.

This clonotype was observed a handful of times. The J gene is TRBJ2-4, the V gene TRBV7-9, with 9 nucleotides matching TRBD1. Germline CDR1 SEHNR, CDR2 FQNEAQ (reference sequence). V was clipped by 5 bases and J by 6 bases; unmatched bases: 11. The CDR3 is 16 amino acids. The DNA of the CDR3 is TGTGCCAGCAGCCCAGTCCCGGGACAGGGACCAAACATTCAGTACTTC. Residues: CASSPVPGQGPNIQYF.

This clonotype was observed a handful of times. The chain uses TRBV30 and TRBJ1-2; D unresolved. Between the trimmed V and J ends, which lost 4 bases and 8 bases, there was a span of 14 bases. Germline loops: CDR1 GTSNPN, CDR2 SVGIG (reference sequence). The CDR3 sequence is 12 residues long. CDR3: CAWNPFTHGYTF. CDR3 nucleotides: TGTGCCTGGAATCCTTTTACTCACGGCTACACCTTC.

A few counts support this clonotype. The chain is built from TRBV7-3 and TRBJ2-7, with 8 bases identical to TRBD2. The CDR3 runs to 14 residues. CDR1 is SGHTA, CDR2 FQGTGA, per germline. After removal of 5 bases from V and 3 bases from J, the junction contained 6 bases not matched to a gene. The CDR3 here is CASSLTGTSYEQYF. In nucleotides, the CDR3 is TGTGCCAGCAGCCTCACCGGGACTAGCTACGAGCAGTACTTC.